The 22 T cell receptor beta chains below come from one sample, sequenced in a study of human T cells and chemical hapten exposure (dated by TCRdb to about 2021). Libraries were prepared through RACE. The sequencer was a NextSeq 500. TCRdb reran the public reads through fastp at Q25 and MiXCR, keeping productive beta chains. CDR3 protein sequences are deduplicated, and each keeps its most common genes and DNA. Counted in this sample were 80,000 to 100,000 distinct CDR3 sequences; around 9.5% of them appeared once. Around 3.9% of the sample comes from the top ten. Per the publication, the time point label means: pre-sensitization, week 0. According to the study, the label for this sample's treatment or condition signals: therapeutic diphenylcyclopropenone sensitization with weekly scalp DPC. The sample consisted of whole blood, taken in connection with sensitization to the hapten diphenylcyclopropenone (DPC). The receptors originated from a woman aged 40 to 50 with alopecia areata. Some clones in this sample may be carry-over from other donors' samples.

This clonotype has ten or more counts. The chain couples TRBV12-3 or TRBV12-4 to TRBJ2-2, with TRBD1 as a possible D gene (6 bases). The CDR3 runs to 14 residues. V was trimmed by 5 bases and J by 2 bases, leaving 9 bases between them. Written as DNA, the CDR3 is TGTGCCAGCAGTAGGACAGAAAACACCGGGGAGCTGTTTTTT. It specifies CASSRTENTGELFF.

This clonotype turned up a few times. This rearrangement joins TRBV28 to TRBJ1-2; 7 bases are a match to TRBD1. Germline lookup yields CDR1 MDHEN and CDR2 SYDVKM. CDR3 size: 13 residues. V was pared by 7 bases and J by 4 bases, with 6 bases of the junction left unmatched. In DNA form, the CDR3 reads TGTGCCAGCACCGCGGACAGGCCCTATGGCTACACCTTC. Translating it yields CASTADRPYGYTF.

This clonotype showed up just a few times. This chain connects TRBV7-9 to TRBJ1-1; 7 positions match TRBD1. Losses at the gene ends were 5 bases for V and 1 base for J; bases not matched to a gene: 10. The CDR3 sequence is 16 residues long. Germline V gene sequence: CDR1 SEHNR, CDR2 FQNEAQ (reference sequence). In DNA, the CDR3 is TGTGCCAGCAGCCAAGGGTACAGGGGAACGAACACTGAAGCTTTCTTT. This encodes CASSQGYRGTNTEAFF.

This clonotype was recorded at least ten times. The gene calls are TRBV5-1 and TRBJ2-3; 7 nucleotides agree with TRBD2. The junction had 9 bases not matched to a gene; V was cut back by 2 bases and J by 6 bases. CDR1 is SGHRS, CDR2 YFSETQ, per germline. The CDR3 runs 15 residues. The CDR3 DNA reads TGCGCCAGCAGCTTCGGGGGGATCCCTCCCGATACGCAGTATTTT. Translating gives CASSFGGIPPDTQYF. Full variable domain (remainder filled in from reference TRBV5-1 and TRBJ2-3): KAGVTQTPRYLIKTRGQQVTLSCSPISGHRSVSWYQQTPGQGLQFLFEYFSETQRNKGNFPGRFSGRQFSNSRSEMNVSTLELGDSALYLCASSFGGIPPDTQYFGPGTRLTVL.

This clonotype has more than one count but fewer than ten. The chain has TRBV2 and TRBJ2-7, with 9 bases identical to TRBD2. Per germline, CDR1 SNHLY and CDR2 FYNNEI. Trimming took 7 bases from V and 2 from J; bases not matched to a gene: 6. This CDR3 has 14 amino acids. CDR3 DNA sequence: TGTGCCAGCAACCTTAGCGGGGGAGCCTACGAGCAGTACTTC. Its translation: CASNLSGGAYEQYF.

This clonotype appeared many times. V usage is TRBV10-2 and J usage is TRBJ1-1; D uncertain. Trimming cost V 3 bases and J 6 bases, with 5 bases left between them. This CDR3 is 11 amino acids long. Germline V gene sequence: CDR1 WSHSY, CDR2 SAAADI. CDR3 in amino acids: CASSDGAEAFF. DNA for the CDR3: TGCGCCAGCAGTGATGGGGCTGAAGCTTTCTTT.

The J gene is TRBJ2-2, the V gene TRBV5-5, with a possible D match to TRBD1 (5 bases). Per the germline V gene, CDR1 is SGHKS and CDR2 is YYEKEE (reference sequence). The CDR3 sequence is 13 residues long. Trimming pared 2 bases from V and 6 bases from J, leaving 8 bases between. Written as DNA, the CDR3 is TGTGCCAGCAGCTTAGGACACGCCGGGGAGCTGTTTTTT. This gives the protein CASSLGHAGELFF.

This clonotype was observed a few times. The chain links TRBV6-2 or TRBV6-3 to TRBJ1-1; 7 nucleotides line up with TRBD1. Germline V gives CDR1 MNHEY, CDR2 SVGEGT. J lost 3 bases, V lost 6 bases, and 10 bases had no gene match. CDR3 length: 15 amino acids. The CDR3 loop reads CASRVRQGGYTEAFF. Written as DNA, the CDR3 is TGTGCCAGCAGAGTCCGACAGGGAGGGTACACTGAAGCTTTCTTT.

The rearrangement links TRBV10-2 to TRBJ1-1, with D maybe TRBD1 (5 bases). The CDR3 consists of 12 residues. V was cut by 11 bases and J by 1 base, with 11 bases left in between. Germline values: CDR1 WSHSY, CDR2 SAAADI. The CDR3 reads CASRQPNTEAFF. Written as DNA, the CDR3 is TGCGCCTCCCGACAGCCGAACACTGAAGCTTTCTTT.

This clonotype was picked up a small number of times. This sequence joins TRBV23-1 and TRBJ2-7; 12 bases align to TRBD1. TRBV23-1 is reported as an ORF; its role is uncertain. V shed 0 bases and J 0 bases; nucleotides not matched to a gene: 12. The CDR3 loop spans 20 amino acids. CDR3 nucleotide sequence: TGCGCCAGCAGTCAATCGTGGGACAGGGGGCGATCCCTTAGCTCCTACGAGCAGTACTTC. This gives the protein CASSQSWDRGRSLSSYEQYF.

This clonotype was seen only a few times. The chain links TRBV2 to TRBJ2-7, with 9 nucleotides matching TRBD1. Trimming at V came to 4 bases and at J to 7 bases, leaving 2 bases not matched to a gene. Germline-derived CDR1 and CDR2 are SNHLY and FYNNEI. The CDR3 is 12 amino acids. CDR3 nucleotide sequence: TGTGCCAGCAGTGTACAGGGGGCTGAGCAGTACTTC. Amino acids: CASSVQGAEQYF. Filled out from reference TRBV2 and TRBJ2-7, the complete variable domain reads EPEVTQTPSHQVTQMGQEVILRCVPISNHLYFYWYRQILGQKVEFLVSFYNNEISEKSEIFDDQFSVERPDGSNFTLKIRSTKLEDSAMYFCASSVQGAEQYFGPGTRLTVT.

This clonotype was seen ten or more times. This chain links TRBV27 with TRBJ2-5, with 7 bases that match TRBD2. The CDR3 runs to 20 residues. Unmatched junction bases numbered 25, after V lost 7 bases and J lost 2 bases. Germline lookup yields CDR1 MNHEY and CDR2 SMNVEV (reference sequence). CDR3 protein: CASTHHRSSGSEFFQETQYF. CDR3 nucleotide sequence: TGTGCCAGCACCCACCATCGTTCTAGCGGAAGCGAATTCTTTCAAGAGACCCAGTACTTC.

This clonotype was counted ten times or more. CDR3 protein: CSANLRGNTGELFF. CDR3 DNA sequence: TGCAGTGCGAATTTGCGGGGGAACACCGGGGAGCTGTTTTTT. The chain links TRBV20-1 to TRBJ2-2; tentative D call: TRBD2 (6 bases). V lost 6 bases and J 1 base, leaving 12 bases between the germline ends. Germline lookup yields CDR1 DFQATT and CDR2 SNEGSKA (reference sequence). CDR3 length equals 14 residues.

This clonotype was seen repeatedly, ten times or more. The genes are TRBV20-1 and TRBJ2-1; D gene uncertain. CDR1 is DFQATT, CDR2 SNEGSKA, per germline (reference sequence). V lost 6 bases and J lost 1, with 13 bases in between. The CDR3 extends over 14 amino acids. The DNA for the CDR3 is TGCAGTGCCTACCCCCCAGCTTCCTACAATGAGCAGTTCTTC. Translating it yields CSAYPPASYNEQFF.

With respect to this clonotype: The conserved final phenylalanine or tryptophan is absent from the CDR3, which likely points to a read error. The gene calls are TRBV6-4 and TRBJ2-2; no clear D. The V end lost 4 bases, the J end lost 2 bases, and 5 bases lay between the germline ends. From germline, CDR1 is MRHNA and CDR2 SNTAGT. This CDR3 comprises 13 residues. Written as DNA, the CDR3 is TGTGCCAGCAGTGCCTCAAACACCGGGGAGCTGTTTTCT. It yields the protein CASSASNTGELFS.

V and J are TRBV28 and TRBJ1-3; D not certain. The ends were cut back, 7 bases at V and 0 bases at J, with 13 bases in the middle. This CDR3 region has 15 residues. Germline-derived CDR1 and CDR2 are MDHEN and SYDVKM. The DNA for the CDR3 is TGTGCCAGCACCCACGACCGGAGCTCTGGAAACACCATATATTTT. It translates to CASTHDRSSGNTIYF. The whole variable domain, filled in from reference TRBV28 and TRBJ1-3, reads DVKVTQSSRYLVKRTGEKVFLECVQDMDHENMFWYRQDPGLGLRLIYFSYDVKMKEKGDIPEGYSVSREKKERFSLILESASTNQTSMYLCASTHDRSSGNTIYFGEGSWLTVV.

The CDR3 sequence: CASSPRRNTGELFF. CDR3 DNA sequence: TGTGCCAGCAGCCCCCGGAGGAACACCGGGGAGCTGTTTTTT. The gene calls are TRBV7-9 and TRBJ2-2; D remains unclear. The CDR3 length is 14 residues. Trimming shortened V by 5 bases and J by 1 base, and 8 bases separated the two germline ends. Germline CDR1 is SEHNR and CDR2 is FQNEAQ (reference sequence).

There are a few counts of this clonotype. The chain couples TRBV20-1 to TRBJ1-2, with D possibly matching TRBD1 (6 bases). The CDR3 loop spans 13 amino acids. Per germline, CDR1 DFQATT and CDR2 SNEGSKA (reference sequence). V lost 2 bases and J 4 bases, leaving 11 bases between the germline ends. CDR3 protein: CSARLGGGYGYTF. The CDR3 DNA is TGCAGTGCTAGATTGGGGGGCGGCTATGGCTACACCTTC.

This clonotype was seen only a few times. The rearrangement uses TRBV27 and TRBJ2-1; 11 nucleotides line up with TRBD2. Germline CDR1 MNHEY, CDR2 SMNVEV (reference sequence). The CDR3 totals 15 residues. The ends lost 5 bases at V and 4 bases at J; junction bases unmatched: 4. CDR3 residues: CASSQTSGAYNEQFF. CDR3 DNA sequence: TGTGCCAGCAGTCAGACTAGCGGGGCATACAATGAGCAGTTCTTC.

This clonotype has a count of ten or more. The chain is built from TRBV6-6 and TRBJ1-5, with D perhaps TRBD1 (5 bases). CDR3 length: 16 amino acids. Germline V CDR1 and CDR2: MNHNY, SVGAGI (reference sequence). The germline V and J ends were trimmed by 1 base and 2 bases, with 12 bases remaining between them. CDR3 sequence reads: CASSYLRGSGNQPQHF. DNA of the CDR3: TGTGCCAGCAGTTACTTACGGGGGAGTGGCAATCAGCCCCAGCATTTT.

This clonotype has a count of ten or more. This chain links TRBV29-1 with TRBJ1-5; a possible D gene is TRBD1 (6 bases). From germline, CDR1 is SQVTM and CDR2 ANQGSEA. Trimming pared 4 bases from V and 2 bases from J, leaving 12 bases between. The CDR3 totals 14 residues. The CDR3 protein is CSVATGGRNQPQHF. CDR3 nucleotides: TGCAGCGTTGCGACAGGAGGACGCAATCAGCCCCAGCATTTT. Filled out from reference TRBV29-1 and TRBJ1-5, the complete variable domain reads SAVISQKPSRDICQRGTSLTIQCQVDSQVTMMFWYRQQPGQSLTLIATANQGSEATYESGFVIDKFPISRPNLTFSTLTVSNMSPEDSSIYLCSVATGGRNQPQHFGDGTRLSIL.

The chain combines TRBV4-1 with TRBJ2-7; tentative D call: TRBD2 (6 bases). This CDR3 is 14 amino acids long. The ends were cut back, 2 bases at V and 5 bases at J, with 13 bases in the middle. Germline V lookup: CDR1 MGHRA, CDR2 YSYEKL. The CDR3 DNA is TGCGCCAGCAGCCAATGGGTGGGCGGGAACGAGCAGTACTTC. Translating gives CASSQWVGGNEQYF.